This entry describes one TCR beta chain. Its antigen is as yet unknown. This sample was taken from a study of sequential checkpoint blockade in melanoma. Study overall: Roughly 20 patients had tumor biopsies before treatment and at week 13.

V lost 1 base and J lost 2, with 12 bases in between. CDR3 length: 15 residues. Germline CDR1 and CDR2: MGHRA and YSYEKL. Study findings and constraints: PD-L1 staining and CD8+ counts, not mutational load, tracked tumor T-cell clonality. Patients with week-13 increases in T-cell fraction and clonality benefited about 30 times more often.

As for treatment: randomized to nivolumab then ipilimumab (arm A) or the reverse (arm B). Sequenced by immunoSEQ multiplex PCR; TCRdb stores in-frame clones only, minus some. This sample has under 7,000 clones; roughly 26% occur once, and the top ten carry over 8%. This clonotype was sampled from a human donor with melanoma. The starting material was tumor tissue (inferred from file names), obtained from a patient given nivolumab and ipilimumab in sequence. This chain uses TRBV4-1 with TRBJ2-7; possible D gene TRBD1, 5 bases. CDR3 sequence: CASSQGGGRTYEQYF. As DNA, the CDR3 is TGCGCCAGCAGCCAAGGGGGCGGCAGAACCTACGAGCAGTACTTC.